This T cell receptor beta chain was captured in a study of T cell repertoires in cytomegalovirus infection. About the research overall: Shared public TCR beta signatures pointed to both CMV infection and a matching HLA type. Study results and caveats: CMV-specific TCR beta clonotypes restricted by HLA-C were the ones dominating the ex vivo response.

In regard to this clonotype: As yet, its antigen is unknown.

TCRdb re-called the reads with MiXCR, one entry per CDR3 protein. The sample records 150,000 to 200,000 distinct CDR3 sequences, about 21% being singletons. This TCR came from a human donor in good health (CMV status not recorded). Some clones in this sample may be carry-over from other donors' samples. Material: PBMCs.

CDR3 loop: CATSRQGSSEAFF. The CDR3 region has the DNA TGTGCCACCAGTAGACAGGGGAGCTCTGAAGCTTTCTTT. This chain joins TRBV24-1 and TRBJ1-1; 8 bases map to TRBD1. Trimming took 6 bases from V and 6 from J; bases not matched to a gene: 5. CDR1 and CDR2 (germline): KGHDR, SFDVKD. The CDR3 consists of 13 residues.